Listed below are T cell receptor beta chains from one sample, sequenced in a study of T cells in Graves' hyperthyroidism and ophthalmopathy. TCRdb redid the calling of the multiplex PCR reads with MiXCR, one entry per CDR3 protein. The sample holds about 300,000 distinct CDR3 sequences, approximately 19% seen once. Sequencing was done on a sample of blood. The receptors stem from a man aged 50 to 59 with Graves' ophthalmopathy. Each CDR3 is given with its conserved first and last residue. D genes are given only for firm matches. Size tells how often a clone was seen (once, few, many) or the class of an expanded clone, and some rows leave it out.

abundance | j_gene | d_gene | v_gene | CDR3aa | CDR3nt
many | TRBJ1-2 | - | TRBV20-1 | CSARDGRVHYGYTF | TGCAGTGCTAGAGATGGCAGGGTTCACTATGGCTACACCTTC
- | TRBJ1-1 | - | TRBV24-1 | CATSDPGRGSEAFF | TGTGCCACCAGTGACCCCGGGAGAGGGTCTGAAGCTTTCTTT
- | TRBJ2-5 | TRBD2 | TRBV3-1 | CASSQPLAGAKTQYF | TGTGCCAGCAGCCAACCTCTGGCGGGAGCTAAGACCCAGTACTTC
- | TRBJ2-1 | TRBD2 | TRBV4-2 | CASSPSGTSISNEQFF | TGTGCCAGCAGCCCTTCGGGGACTAGTATATCCAATGAGCAGTTCTTC
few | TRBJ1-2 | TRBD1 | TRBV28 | CASSSTTGSRSGGYTF | TGTGCCAGCAGTTCAACGACAGGGTCAAGGTCGGGTGGCTACACCTTC
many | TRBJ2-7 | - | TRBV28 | CASSFGQAPYEQYF | TGTGCCAGCAGTTTCGGGCAGGCTCCTTACGAGCAGTACTTC
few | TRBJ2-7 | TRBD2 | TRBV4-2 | CASSQGLAGGGSYEQYF | TGTGCCAGCAGCCAGGGACTAGCGGGAGGGGGATCCTACGAGCAGTACTTC
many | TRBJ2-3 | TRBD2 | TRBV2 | CASSGFGTSDDTQYF | TGTGCCAGCAGTGGGTTTGGGACTAGCGACGATACGCAGTATTTT
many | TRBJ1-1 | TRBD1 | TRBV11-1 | CASSPRTGMNTEAFF | TGTGCCAGCAGCCCCCGGACAGGAATGAACACTGAAGCTTTCTTT
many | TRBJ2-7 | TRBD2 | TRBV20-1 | CSADGLAGSYEQYF | TGCAGTGCAGATGGACTAGCGGGCTCCTACGAGCAGTACTTC
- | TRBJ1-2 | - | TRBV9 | CASSVALGFGYTF | TGTGCCAGCAGCGTAGCTTTGGGGTTTGGCTACACCTTC
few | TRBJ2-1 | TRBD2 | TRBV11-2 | CASIRAGGSSYNEQFF | TGTGCCAGCATAAGGGCGGGAGGGAGCTCCTACAATGAGCAGTTCTTC
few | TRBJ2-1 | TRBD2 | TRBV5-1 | CASQLAGGHEQFF | TGCGCCAGCCAATTAGCGGGAGGTCATGAGCAGTTCTTC
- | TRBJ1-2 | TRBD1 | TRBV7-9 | CASSLGQGVDGYTF | TGTGCCAGCAGCTTAGGACAGGGGGTGGACGGCTACACCTTC
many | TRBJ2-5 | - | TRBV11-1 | CASSPLTGKETQYF | TGTGCCAGCAGCCCACTTACGGGCAAAGAGACCCAGTACTTC
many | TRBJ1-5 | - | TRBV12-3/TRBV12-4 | CASSFGGGHQPQHF | TGTGCCAGCAGTTTTGGAGGGGGACATCAGCCCCAGCATTTT
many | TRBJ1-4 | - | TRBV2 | CASKRELVEKLFF | TGTGCCAGCAAGAGAGAGTTAGTGGAAAAACTGTTTTTT
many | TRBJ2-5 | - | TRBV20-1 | CSARGGVQTQYF | TGCAGTGCTAGAGGGGGCGTTCAGACCCAGTACTTC
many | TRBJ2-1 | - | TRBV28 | CASSRHEVDEQFF | TGTGCCAGCAGCCGCCATGAGGTGGATGAGCAGTTCTTC
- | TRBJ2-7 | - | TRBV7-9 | CASSLVAGHPAYEQYF | TGTGCCAGCAGCTTGGTTGCGGGACACCCGGCCTACGAGCAGTACTTC
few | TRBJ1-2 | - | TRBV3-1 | CASRPGRLYGYTF | TGTGCCAGCAGGCCGGGACGGTTGTATGGCTACACCTTC
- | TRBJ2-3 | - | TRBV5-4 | CASYLDATDTQYF | TGTGCCAGCTATCTCGACGCAACAGATACGCAGTATTTT
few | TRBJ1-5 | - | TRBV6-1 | CASSREGDSNQPQHF | TGTGCCAGCAGTCGGGAAGGCGATAGCAATCAGCCCCAGCATTTT
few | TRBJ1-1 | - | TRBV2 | CASGASGALGTEAFF | TGTGCCAGCGGGGCCTCGGGGGCGCTGGGCACTGAAGCTTTCTTT
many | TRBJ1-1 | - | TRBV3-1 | CASSPTKRNTEAFF | TGTGCCAGCAGCCCCACGAAGAGGAACACTGAAGCTTTCTTT
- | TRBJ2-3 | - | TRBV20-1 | CSATSLGDSDTQYF | TGCAGTGCTACATCCCTGGGCGACTCAGATACGCAGTATTTT
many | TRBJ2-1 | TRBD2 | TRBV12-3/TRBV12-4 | CASSPRLAGGRSAEQFF | TGTGCCAGCAGTCCGAGACTAGCGGGAGGTCGTAGTGCTGAGCAGTTCTTC